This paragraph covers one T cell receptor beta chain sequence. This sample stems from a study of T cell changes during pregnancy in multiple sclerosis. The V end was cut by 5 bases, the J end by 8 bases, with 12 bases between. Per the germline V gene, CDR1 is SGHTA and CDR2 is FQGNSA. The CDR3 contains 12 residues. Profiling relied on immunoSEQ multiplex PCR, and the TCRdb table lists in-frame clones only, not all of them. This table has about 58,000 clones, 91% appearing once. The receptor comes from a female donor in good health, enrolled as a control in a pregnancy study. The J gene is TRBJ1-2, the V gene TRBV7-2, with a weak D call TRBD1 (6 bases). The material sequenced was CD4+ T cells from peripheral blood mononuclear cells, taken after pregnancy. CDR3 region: CASSPDRKGYTF. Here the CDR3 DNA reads TGTGCCAGCAGCCCGGACAGAAAAGGCTACACCTTC.